This passage covers 11 T cell receptor beta chains from one sample sequenced in a study of OX40 agonist ivuxolimab in advanced cancers. The repertoire was sequenced with immunoSEQ multiplex PCR; TCRdb's copy has only in-frame clones and lacks some. The table includes under 80,000 clones, roughly 90% detected once. The input for sequencing was CD4+ or CD8+ T cells sorted from blood, taken in a trial of the OX40 agonist ivuxolimab. The receptor set was obtained from an adult with an advanced solid tumor such as melanoma, head and neck, liver or kidney cancer.

CDR3 nucleotides: TGTGCCAGCAGCCAAGGTGGAGCGGGAGAGACCCAGTACTTC. Residues: CASSQGGAGETQYF. The genes are TRBV4-2 and TRBJ2-5, with D tentatively TRBD2 (6 bases). Trimming took 1 base from V and 4 from J, leaving 10 bases between them. This CDR3 comprises 14 residues. CDR1 is LGHNA, CDR2 YNFKEQ, per germline.

This clone was picked up one time. This chain connects TRBV11-2 to TRBJ1-1; D is perhaps TRBD1 (5 bases). CDR3 length: 13 amino acids. The germline CDR1 and CDR2 sequences are SGHAT and FQNNGV. Trimming left V 1 base short and J 8 bases short, with 11 bases between. The CDR3 bases are TGTGCCAGCAGCTTAGGGGGGGGAGGGGAAGCTTTCTTT. Translated: CASSLGGGGEAFF.

J is TRBJ1-2 and V is TRBV6-5; maybe TRBD1 (6 bases). The V gene lost 0 bases and the J gene lost 7 bases, with 15 bases spanning the gap. Per the germline V gene, CDR1 is MNHEY and CDR2 is SVGAGI. The CDR3 has 15 amino acids. The CDR3, as DNA: TGTGCCAGCAGTTACTCGGGGGGGCGTTCGGGTGGCTACACCTTC. It is translated as CASSYSGGRSGGYTF.

V and J are TRBV6-6 and TRBJ2-7, with 10 nucleotides matching TRBD1. The V and J ends lost 4 bases and 6 bases, in that order; junction bases with no gene match: 6. The CDR3 extends over 14 amino acids. Germline loops: CDR1 MNHNY, CDR2 SVGAGI (reference sequence). The CDR3 sequence: CASSWDRGGSEQYF. The CDR3 DNA is TGTGCCAGCAGTTGGGACAGGGGAGGCAGCGAGCAGTACTTC.

V and J are TRBV19 and TRBJ2-1; 7 nucleotides line up with TRBD2. With 5 bases clipped from V and 0 bases from J, the junction kept 4 bases outside the gene matches. The CDR3 has 15 residues. CDR1 and CDR2 (germline): LNHDA, SQIVND (reference sequence). The CDR3 loop reads CASSRGESSYNEQFF. The CDR3 nucleotides read TGTGCCAGTAGTCGGGGGGAAAGCTCCTACAATGAGCAGTTCTTC.

This clone has just one count. The chain combines TRBV6-5 with TRBJ1-3; D is unclear. The V end lost 2 bases, the J end lost 11 bases, and 7 bases lay between the germline ends. Germline V gene data show CDR1 as MNHEY and CDR2 as SVGAGI. The CDR3 runs 11 residues. The DNA of the CDR3 is TGTGCCAGCAGTTACACGGGTGCCATATATTTT. Amino acid sequence: CASSYTGAIYF.

J is TRBJ2-4 and V is TRBV19; 10 nucleotides match TRBD2. The CDR3 spans 17 residues. J lost 6 bases, V lost 3 bases, and 11 bases had no gene match. CDR1 and CDR2 (germline): LNHDA, SQIVND (reference sequence). CDR3 coding DNA: TGTGCCAGTAGTATCCTACTCCCCGGACTAGCGGTAAACATTCAGTACTTC. Residues: CASSILLPGLAVNIQYF.

The genes are TRBV11-2 and TRBJ1-1, with 8 bases identical to TRBD1. The trim removed 1 base at V and 0 bases at J, leaving 1 base unmatched. Germline CDR1 is SGHAT and CDR2 is FQNNGV. The CDR3 extends over 15 amino acids. The CDR3 loop is CASSLAQGVNTEAFF. The CDR3 region has the DNA TGTGCCAGCAGCTTAGCACAGGGGGTGAACACTGAAGCTTTCTTT.

This chain uses TRBV7-9 with TRBJ2-3, with 16 bases fitting TRBD2. The length of the CDR3 is 19 residues. CDR1 and CDR2 from the germline V gene are SEHNR and FQNEAQ (reference sequence). Losses at the gene ends were 4 bases for V and 0 bases for J; bases not matched to a gene: 7. The DNA of the CDR3 is TGTGCCAGCAGCTCCCCGGGACTAGCGGGAGGGTATAGCACAGATACGCAGTATTTT. Protein: CASSSPGLAGGYSTDTQYF.

This clone turned up a few times. CDR3: CASAPSREGRQAQYF. DNA of the CDR3: TGTGCCAGTGCCCCCTCGCGGGAGGGCCGGCAGGCGCAGTATTTT. This chain uses TRBV19 with TRBJ2-3; 9 bases match TRBD2. CDR3 length equals 15 residues. Germline V gives CDR1 LNHDA, CDR2 SQIVND (reference sequence). The junction had 16 bases not matched to a gene; V was cut back by 8 bases and J by 10 bases.

V usage is TRBV18 and J usage is TRBJ1-1, with D possibly being TRBD1 (5 bases). CDR1 is KGHSH and CDR2 is LQKENI in the germline V gene. The CDR3 runs to 14 residues. The V end lost 9 bases, the J end lost 4 bases, and 18 bases lay between the germline ends. The CDR3 DNA reads TGTGCCAGTGAGAGGAGCCAGGGTGGCACTGAAGCTTTCTTT. Protein: CASERSQGGTEAFF.